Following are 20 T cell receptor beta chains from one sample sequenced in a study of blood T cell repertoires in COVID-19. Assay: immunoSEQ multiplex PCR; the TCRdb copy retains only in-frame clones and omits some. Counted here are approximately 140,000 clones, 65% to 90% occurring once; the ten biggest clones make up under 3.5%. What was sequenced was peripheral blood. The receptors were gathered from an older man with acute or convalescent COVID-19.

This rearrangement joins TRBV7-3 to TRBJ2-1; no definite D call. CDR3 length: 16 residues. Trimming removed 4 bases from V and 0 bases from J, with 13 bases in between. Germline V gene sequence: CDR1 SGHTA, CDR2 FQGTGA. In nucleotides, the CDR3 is TGTGCCAGCAGCTCCTTTGCGGCTAGCTCCTACAATGAGCAGTTCTTC. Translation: CASSSFAASSYNEQFF.

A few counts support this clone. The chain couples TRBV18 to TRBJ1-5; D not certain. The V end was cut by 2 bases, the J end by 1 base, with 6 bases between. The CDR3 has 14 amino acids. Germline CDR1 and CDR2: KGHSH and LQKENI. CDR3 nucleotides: TGTGCCAGCTCACCAATACGGAGCAATCAGCCCCAGCATTTT. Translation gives CASSPIRSNQPQHF. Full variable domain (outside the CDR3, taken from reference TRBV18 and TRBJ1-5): NAGVMQNPRHLVRRRGQEARLRCSPMKGHSHVYWYRQLPEEGLKFMVYLQKENIIDESGMPKERFSAEFPKEGPSILRIQQVVRGDSAAYFCASSPIRSNQPQHFGDGTRLSIL.

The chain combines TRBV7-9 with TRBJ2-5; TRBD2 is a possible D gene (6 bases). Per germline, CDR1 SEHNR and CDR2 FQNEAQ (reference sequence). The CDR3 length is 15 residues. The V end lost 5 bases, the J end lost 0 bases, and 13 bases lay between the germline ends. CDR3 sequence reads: CASSVYRENQETQYF. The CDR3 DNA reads TGTGCCAGCAGCGTATACCGGGAGAACCAAGAGACCCAGTACTTC.

The CDR3 DNA reads as TGTGCCAGCTCACCCCCAGGGGGTAAGGGTGAAGCTTTCTTT. Its translation: CASSPPGGKGEAFF. This chain joins TRBV18 and TRBJ1-1; TRBD1 matches at 7 bases. The ends lost 3 bases at V and 7 bases at J; junction bases unmatched: 8. CDR1 and CDR2 (germline): KGHSH, LQKENI. This CDR3 has 14 amino acids.

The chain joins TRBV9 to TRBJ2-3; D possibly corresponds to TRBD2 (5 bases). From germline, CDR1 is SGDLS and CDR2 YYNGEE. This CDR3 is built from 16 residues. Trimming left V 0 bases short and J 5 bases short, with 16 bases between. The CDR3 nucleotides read TGTGCCAGCAGCGTAGATCTAGCCATCGGGAAAGATACGCAGTATTTT. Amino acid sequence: CASSVDLAIGKDTQYF.

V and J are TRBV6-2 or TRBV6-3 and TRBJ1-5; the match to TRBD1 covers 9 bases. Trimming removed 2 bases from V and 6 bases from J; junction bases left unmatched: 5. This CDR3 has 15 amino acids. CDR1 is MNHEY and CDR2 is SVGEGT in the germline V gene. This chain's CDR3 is CASSYPGQGFQPQHF. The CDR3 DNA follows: TGTGCCAGCAGTTACCCGGGACAGGGTTTTCAGCCCCAGCATTTT.

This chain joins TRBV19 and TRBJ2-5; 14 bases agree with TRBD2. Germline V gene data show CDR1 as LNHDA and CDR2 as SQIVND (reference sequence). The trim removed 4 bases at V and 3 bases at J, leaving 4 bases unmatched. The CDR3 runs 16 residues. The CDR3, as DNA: TGTGCCAGTAGTAAGACTAGCGGGAGGGGTAAAGAGACCCAGTACTTC. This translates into CASSKTSGRGKETQYF.

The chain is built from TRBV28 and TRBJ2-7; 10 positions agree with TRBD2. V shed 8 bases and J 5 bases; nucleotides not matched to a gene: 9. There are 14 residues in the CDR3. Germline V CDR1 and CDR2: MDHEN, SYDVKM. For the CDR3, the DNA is TGTGCCAGCTGTGGGCTAGCGGGAGCCCACGAGCAGTACTTC. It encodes CASCGLAGAHEQYF.

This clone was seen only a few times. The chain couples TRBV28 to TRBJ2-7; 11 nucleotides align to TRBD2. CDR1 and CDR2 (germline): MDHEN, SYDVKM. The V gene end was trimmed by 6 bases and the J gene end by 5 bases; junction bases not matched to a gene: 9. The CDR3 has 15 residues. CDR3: CASRTASGRIHEQYF. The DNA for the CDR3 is TGTGCCAGCAGGACCGCTAGCGGGAGGATCCACGAGCAGTACTTC.

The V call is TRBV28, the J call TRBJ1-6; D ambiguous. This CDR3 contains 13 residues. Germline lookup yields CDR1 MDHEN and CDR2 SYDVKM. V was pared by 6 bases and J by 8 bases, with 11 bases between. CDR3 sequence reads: CASSPSPDSPLHF. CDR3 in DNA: TGTGCCAGCAGCCCCTCTCCAGATTCACCCCTCCACTTT. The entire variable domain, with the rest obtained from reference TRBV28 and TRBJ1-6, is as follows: DVKVTQSSRYLVKRTGEKVFLECVQDMDHENMFWYRQDPGLGLRLIYFSYDVKMKEKGDIPEGYSVSREKKERFSLILESASTNQTSMYLCASSPSPDSPLHFGNGTRLTVT.

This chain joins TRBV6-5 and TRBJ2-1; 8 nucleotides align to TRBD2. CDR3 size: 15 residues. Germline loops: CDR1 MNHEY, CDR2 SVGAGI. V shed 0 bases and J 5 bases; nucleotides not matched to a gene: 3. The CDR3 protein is CASSYSAGGHNEQFF. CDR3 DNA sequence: TGTGCCAGCAGTTACTCGGCGGGAGGACACAATGAGCAGTTCTTC.

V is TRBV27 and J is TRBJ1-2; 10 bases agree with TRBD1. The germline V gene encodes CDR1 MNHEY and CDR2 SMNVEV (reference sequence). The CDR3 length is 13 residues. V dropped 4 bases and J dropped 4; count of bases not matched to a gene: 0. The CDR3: CASSWDRGYGYTF. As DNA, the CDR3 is TGTGCCAGCAGTTGGGACAGGGGCTATGGCTACACCTTC.

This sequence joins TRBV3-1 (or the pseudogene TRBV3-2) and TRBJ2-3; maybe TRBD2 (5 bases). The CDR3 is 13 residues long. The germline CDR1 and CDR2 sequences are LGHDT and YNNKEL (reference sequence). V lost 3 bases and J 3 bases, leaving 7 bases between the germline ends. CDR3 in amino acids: CASSHWETDTQYF. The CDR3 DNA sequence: TGTGCCAGCAGCCATTGGGAGACAGATACGCAGTATTTT.

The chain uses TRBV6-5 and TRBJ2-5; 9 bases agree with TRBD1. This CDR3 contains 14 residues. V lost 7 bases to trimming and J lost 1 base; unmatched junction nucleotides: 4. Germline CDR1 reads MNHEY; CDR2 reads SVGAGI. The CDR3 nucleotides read TGTGCCAGCATTCGGACAGGGGCCCAAGAGACCCAGTACTTC. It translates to CASIRTGAQETQYF.

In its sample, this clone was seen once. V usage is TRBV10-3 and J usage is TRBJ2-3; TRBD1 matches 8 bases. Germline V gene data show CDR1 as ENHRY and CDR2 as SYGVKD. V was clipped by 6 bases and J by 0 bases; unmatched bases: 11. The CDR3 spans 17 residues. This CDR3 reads CAISPLLGQGSTDTQYF. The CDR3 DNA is TGTGCCATCAGCCCCCTCCTCGGACAGGGAAGCACAGATACGCAGTATTTT.

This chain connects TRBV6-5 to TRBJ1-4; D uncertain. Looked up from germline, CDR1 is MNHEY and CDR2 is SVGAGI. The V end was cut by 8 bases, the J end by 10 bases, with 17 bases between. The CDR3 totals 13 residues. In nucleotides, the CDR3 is TGTGCCAGCGGAGGCGCCCGCGGAGGAAAACTGTTTTTT. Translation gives CASGGARGGKLFF.

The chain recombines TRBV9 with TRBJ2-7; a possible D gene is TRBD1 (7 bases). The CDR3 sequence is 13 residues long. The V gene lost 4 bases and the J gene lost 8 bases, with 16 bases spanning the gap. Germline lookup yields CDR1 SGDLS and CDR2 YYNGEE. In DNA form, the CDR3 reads TGTGCCAGCAGCCCTCGCGGAGGGGGCAAGCAGTACTTC. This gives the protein CASSPRGGGKQYF.

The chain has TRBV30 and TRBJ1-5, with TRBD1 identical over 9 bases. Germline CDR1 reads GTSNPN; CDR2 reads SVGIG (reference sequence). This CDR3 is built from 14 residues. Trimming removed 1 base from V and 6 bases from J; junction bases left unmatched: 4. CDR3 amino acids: CAWSDDRGTQPQHF. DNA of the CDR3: TGTGCCTGGAGTGATGACAGGGGGACTCAGCCCCAGCATTTT.

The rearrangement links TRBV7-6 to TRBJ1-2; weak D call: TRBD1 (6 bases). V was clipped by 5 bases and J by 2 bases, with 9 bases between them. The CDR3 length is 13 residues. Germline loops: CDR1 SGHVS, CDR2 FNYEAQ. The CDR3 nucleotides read TGTGCCAGCAGCGGGCAGGGGAACTATGGCTACACCTTC. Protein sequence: CASSGQGNYGYTF.

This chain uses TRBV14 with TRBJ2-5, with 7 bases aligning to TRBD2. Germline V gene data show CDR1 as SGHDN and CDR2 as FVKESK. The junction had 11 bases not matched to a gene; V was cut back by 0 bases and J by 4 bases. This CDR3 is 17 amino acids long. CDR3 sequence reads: CASSQDWPRLAVETQYF. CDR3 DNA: TGTGCCAGCAGCCAAGATTGGCCGAGACTAGCCGTAGAGACCCAGTACTTC. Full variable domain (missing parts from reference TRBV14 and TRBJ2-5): EAGVTQFPSHSVIEKGQTVTLRCDPISGHDNLYWYRRVMGKEIKFLLHFVKESKQDESGMPNNRFLAERTGGTYSTLKVQPAELEDSGVYFCASSQDWPRLAVETQYFGPGTRLLVL.